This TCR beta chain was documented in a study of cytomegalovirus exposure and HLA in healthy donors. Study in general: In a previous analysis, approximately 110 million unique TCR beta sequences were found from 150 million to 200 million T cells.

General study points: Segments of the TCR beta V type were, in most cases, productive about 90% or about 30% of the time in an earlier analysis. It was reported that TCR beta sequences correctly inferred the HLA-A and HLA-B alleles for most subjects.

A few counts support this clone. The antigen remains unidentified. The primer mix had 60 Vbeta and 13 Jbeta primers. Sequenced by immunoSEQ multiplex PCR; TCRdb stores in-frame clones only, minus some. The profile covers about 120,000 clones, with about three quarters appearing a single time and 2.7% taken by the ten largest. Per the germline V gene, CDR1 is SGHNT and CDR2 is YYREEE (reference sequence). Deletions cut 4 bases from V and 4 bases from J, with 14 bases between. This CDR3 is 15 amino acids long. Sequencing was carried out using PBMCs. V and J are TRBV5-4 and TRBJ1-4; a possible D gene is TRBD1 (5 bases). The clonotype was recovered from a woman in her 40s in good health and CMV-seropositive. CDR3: CASSPRAGDNEKLFF. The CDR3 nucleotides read TGTGCCAGCAGCCCCAGGGCGGGGGATAATGAAAAACTGTTTTTT.